This T cell receptor (beta chain) was documented in a study of T cell responses to AZD1222 COVID-19 vaccine. Libraries were prepared by immunoSEQ multiplex PCR; TCRdb keeps only in-frame clonotypes and omits some of them. The sample carries nearly 110,000 clones, roughly nine tenths recorded once. The junction had 4 bases not matched to a gene; V was cut back by 3 bases and J by 0 bases. This CDR3 has 14 amino acids. Germline CDR1 DFQATT, CDR2 SNEGSKA (reference sequence). Here the sequenced sample was peripheral blood, taken on day 0 of AZD1222 vaccination. The gene calls are TRBV20-1 and TRBJ2-7; 8 nucleotides align to TRBD1. The receptor was isolated from an adult in good health. This CDR3 reads CSASQGASSYEQYF. The DNA for the CDR3 is TGCAGTGCTAGTCAGGGGGCGAGCTCCTACGAGCAGTACTTC.